The sequence of this T cell receptor (beta chain) was determined in a study of blood T cell repertoires in COVID-19. Study-level information: Researchers got acute and convalescent COVID-19 samples from the United States, Italy and Spain.

In the original workflow: Amplification of reference gene primers was used by the study to estimate nucleated cell counts. TCRdb's copy holds only in-frame clones and misses some; the assay was immunoSEQ multiplex PCR. The V and J calls and clone size are taken from that table; D and trimming were inferred from the DNA. The sample consists of approximately 400,000 clones, 80% to 95% of them appearing once. Cohorts were based on clinical histories the participants reported. V lost 6 bases and J lost 11; bases outside the gene matches: 10. Germline V lookup: CDR1 LGHDT, CDR2 YNNKEL (reference sequence). This CDR3 spans 13 amino acids. This clone was recorded once.

The sequence was collected from a woman aged 40 to 50 who had been exposed to COVID-19. This chain connects TRBV3-1 (or the pseudogene TRBV3-2) to TRBJ1-2; TRBD1 agrees at 9 bases. Specimen: PBMCs or T cells enriched from blood (not recorded which). CDR3 nucleotide sequence: TGTGCCAGCAGGGACCCGGGACAGGGTTTATACACCTTC. It yields the protein CASRDPGQGLYTF.